The rows below give T cell receptor beta chains drawn from one sample of a study of CD4+ T cells in melanoma. TCRdb keeps only in-frame clones here, not all; method: immunoSEQ multiplex PCR. The table includes roughly 5,100 clones, 55% to 80% detected once. The source material was cells from a culture (not recorded whether cultured in vitro). These receptors were collected from a human donor with melanoma. CDR3s include the opening cysteine and the closing phenylalanine or tryptophan. The D gene is left open where the match is weak. Size is omitted from some rows. Given values are once, few, many or a class for expanded clones.

TGTGCCAGCTCACCAACAAGGGGACCGTCCTACGAGCAGTACTTC	CASSPTRGPSYEQYF	TRBJ2-7	TRBV18	.	once
TGTGCCAGCTCACCCACGACTAGCGGGTATCAAGAGACCCAGTACTTC	CASSPTTSGYQETQYF	TRBJ2-5	TRBV18	TRBD2	few
TGTGCCAGCAGCCCCGCCGGGGGCTACAATGAGCAGTTCTTC	CASSPAGGYNEQFF	TRBJ2-1	TRBV11-2	.	.
TGCGCCAGCAGCCCACAGGTCCCCAGCTCTTTGAGCTCTGGAAACACCATATATTTT	CASSPQVPSSLSSGNTIYF	TRBJ1-3	TRBV4-3	.	.
TGTGCCAGCAGTTACTCGCCACCTAGCGGGATCTACAATGAGCAGTTCTTC	CASSYSPPSGIYNEQFF	TRBJ2-1	TRBV6-2/TRBV6-3	TRBD2	.
TGTGCCAGCAGCCAAGGGGAGGACAGGTGGAATGAAAAACTGTTTTTT	CASSQGEDRWNEKLFF	TRBJ1-4	TRBV14	TRBD1	.
TGTGCCAGCAGTTACATGTCCAGGGGCGACGAGCAGTACTTC	CASSYMSRGDEQYF	TRBJ2-7	TRBV6-2/TRBV6-3	.	.
TGTGCCAGCAGTCCCGACAGGGTCTCCTACGAGCAGTACTTC	CASSPDRVSYEQYF	TRBJ2-7	TRBV7-6	TRBD1	medium-sized
TGTGCCAGCTCACCAAGTGGGGTTGACACTGAAGCTTTCTTT	CASSPSGVDTEAFF	TRBJ1-1	TRBV18	.	medium-sized
TGTGCCAGCAGTGAAGCCGGGACAGGGGTGGTGGAAAAGTTCTTC	CASSEAGTGVVEKFF	TRBJ2-1	TRBV6-1	TRBD1	.
TGTGCCAGTAGTATTTGGGGGACCGACGAGATTAAGGAGCAGTACTTC	CASSIWGTDEIKEQYF	TRBJ2-7	TRBV19	.	.
TGTGCCAGCAGTGAAGCAGGCGTACGGAATTTTGAAGCTTTCTTT	CASSEAGVRNFEAFF	TRBJ1-1	TRBV2	.	.
TGTGCCAGCAGCTTAGACAGGAAGCTATATGGCTACACCTTC	CASSLDRKLYGYTF	TRBJ1-2	TRBV7-9	.	.
TGTGCCAGCCGGGGAACTTACACCGGGGAGCTGTTTTTT	CASRGTYTGELFF	TRBJ2-2	TRBV7-3	.	.
TGTGCCAGCAGTTACTCATCCGGGGTCGTGAACACCGGGGAGCTGTTTTTT	CASSYSSGVVNTGELFF	TRBJ2-2	TRBV6-2/TRBV6-3	.	.
TGTGCCAGCAGTATACAGGGAAGGAGGCCCGGGGAGCTGTTTTTT	CASSIQGRRPGELFF	TRBJ2-2	TRBV27	.	.
TGTGCCAGCTGGGGATCCGGAAGCGGCGGGGAGCTGTTTTTT	CASWGSGSGGELFF	TRBJ2-2	TRBV14	.	large
TGTGCCTGGAGTGTACGGCTCCGGGACACAGCTTTCTTT	CAWSVRLRDTAFF	TRBJ1-1	TRBV30	.	few
TGTGCCAGCAGTTACGGGGAAGGCAATGAGCAGTTCTTC	CASSYGEGNEQFF	TRBJ2-1	TRBV6-5	.	.
TGTGCCAGTAGTAAGTCAGGGATAGGAGTGAACACTGAAGCTTTCTTT	CASSKSGIGVNTEAFF	TRBJ1-1	TRBV19	.	few